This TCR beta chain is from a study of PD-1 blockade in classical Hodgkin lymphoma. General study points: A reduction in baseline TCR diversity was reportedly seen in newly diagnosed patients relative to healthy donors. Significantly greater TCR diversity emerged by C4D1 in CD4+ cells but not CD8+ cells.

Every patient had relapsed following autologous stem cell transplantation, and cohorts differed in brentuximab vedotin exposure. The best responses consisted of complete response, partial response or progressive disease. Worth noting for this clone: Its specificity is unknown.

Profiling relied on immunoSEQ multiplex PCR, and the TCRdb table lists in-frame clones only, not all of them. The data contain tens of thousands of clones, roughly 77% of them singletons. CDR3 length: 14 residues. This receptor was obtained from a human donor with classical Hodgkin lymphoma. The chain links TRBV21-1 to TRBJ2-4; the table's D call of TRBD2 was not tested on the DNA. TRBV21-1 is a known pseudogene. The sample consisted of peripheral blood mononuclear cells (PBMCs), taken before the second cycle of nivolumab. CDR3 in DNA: TGTGCCAGCAGCAAAGAGGGAGGGAAAGACATTCAGTACTTC. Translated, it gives CASSKEGGKDIQYF.